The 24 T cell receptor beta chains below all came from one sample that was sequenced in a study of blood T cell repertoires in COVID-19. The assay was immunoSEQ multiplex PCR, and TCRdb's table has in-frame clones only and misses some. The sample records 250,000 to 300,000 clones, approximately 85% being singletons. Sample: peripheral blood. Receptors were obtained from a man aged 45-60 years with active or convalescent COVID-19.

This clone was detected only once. Here the CDR3 reads CATSRETGGEQYF. The DNA for the CDR3 is TGTGCCACCAGCAGAGAGACAGGGGGCGAGCAGTACTTC. The J gene is TRBJ2-7, the V gene TRBV15; the match to TRBD1 covers 9 bases. The CDR3 is 13 amino acids. In germline, CDR1 is LNHNV, CDR2 YYDKDF (reference sequence). The V segment lost 0 bases and the J segment 6 bases; nucleotides outside the gene matches: 0.

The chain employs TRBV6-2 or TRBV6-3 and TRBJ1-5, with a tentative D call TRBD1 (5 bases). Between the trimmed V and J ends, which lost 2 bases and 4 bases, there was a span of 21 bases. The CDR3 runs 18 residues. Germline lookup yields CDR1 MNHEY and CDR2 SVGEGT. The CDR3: CASSYRLEEAGKNQPQHF. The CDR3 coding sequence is TGTGCCAGCAGTTACCGACTCGAGGAAGCAGGGAAAAATCAGCCCCAGCATTTT.

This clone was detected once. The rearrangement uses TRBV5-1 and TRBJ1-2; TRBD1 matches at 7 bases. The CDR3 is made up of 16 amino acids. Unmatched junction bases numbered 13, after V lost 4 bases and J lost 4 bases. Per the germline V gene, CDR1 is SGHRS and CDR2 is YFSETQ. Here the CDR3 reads CASSRRTGQDVYGYTF. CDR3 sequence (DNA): TGCGCCAGCAGCCGGAGGACAGGACAGGACGTCTATGGCTACACCTTC.

The CDR3 reads CRLSSSGANVLTF. The CDR3 DNA reads as TGCCGACTGTCGAGCTCTGGGGCCAACGTCCTGACTTTC. This chain uses TRBV21-1 with TRBJ2-6; TRBD2 is the table's D call and was not checked against the DNA. TRBV21-1 is a pseudogene segment. The CDR3 is 13 residues long.

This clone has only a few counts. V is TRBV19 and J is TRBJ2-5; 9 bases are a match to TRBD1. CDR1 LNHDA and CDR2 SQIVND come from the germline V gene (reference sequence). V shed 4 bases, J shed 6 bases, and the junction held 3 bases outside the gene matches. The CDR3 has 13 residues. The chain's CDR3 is CASSTDRGQTQYF. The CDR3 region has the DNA TGTGCCAGTAGTACGGACAGGGGTCAGACCCAGTACTTC.

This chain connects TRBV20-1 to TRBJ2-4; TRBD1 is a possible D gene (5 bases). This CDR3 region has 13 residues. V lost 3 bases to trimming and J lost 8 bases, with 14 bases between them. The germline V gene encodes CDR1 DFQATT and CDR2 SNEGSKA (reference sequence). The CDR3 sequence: CSASPDISDIQYF. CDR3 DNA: TGCAGTGCTAGTCCGGACATCTCGGACATTCAGTACTTC.

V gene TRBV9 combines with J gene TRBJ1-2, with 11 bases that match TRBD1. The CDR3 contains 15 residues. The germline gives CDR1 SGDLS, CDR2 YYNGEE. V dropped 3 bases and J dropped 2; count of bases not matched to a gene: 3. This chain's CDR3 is CASSARDRGNYGYTF. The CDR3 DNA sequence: TGTGCCAGCAGCGCCCGGGACAGGGGGAACTATGGCTACACCTTC.

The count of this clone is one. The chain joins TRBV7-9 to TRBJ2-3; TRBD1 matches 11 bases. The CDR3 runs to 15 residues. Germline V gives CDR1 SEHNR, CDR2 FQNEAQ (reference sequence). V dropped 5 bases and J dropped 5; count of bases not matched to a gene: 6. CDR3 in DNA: TGTGCCAGCAGCCACGGACAGGGGGCGCGAGATACGCAGTATTTT. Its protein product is CASSHGQGARDTQYF.

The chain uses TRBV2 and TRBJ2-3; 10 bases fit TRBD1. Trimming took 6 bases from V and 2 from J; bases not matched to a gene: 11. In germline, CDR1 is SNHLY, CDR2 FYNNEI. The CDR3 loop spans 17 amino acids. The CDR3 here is CASSPVDRGVSTDTQYF. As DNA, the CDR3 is TGTGCCAGCAGCCCAGTGGACAGGGGGGTATCCACAGATACGCAGTATTTT.

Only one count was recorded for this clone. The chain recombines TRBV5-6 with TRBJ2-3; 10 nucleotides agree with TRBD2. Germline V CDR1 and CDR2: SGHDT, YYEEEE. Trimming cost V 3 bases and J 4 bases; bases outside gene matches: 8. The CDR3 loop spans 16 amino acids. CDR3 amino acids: CASSSTQREGADTQYF. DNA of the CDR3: TGTGCCAGCAGCTCCACCCAGCGGGAGGGGGCAGATACGCAGTATTTT.

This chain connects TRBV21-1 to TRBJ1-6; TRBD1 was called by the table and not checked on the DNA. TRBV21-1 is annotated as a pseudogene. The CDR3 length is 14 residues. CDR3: CASSRDSFNSPLHF. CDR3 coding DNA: TGTGCCAGCAGCAGGGACAGTTTTAATTCACCCCTCCACTTT.

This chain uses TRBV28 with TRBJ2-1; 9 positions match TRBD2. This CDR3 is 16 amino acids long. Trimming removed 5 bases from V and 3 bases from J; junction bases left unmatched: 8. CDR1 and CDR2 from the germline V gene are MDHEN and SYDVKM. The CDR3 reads CASSTRLAEIYNEQFF. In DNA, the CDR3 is TGTGCCAGCAGTACAAGACTAGCGGAGATCTACAATGAGCAGTTCTTC.

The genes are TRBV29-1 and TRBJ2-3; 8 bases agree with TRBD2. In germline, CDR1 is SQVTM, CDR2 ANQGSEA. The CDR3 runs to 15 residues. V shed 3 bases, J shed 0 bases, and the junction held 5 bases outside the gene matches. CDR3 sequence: CSVDPPSGSTDTQYF. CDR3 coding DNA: TGCAGCGTTGATCCGCCTAGCGGGAGCACAGATACGCAGTATTTT.

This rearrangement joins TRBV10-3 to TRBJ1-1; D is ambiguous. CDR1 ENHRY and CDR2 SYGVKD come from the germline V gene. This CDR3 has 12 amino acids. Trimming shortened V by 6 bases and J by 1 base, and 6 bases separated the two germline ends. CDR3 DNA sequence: TGTGCCATCAGCAGAAAGAACACTGAAGCTTTCTTT. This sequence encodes CAISRKNTEAFF.

The CDR3 is CASSKSGKGYEQYF. CDR3 nucleotide sequence: TGCGCCAGCAGCAAGTCGGGGAAAGGCTACGAGCAGTACTTC. The rearrangement uses TRBV5-1 and TRBJ2-7; possibly TRBD2 for D (5 bases). The CDR3 is 14 residues long. Trimming shortened V by 4 bases and J by 3 bases, and 14 bases separated the two germline ends. Germline V gives CDR1 SGHRS, CDR2 YFSETQ.

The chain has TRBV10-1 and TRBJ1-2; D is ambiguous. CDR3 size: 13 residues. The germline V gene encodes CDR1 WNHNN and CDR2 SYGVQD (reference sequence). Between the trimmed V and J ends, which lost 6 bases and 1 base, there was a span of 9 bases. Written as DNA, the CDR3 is TGCGCCAGCAGCCAGGAGGTTAACTATGGCTACACCTTC. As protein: CASSQEVNYGYTF.

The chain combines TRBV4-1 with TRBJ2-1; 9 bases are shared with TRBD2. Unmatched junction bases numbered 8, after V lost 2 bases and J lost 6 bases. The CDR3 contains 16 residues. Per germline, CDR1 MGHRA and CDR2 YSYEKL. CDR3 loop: CASSQSLAGFLNEQFF. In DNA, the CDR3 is TGCGCCAGCAGCCAAAGTCTAGCGGGATTCCTCAATGAGCAGTTCTTC.

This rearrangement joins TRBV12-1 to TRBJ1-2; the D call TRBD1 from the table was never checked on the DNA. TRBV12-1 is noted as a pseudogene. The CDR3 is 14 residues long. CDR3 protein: CASSSRQSTYGYTF. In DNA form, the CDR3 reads TGTGCCAGCAGCTCCAGACAGAGTACCTATGGCTACACCTTC.

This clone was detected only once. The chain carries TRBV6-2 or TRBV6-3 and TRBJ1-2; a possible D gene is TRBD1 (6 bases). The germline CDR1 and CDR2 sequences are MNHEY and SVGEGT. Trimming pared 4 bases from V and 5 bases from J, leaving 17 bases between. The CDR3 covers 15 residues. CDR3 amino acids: CASSFYQTGDYGYTF. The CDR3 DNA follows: TGTGCCAGCAGTTTTTACCAGACAGGAGATTATGGCTACACCTTC.

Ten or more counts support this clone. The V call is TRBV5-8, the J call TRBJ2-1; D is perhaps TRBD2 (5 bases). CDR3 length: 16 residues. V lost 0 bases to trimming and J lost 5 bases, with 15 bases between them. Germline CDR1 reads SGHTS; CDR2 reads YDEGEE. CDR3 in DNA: TGTGCCAGCAGCTTGGGGACGGGATCAACCCACAATGAGCAGTTCTTC. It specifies CASSLGTGSTHNEQFF.

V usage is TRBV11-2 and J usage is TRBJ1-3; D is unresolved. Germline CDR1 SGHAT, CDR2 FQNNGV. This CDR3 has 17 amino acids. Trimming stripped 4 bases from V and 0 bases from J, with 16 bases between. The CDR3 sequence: CASSSLRGGSSGNTIYF. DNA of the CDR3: TGTGCCAGCAGCTCCCTCCGGGGAGGGAGCTCTGGAAACACCATATATTTT.

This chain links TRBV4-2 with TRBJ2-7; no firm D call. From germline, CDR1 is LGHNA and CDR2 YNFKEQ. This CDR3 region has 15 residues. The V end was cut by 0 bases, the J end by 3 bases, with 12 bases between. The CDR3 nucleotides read TGTGCCAGCAGCCAAGAGGTAATGCCTAACTACGAGCAGTACTTC. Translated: CASSQEVMPNYEQYF.

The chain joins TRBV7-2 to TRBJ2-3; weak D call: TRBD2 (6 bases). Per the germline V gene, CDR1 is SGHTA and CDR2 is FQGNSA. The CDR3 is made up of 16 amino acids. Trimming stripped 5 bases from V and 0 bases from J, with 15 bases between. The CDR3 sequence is CASSRRLDTSTDTQYF. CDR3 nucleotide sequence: TGTGCCAGCAGCCGCCGACTAGACACTAGCACAGATACGCAGTATTTT.

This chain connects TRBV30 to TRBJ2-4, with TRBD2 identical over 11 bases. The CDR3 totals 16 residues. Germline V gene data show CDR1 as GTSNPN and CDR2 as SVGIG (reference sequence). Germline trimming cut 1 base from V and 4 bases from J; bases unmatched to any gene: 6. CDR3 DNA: TGTGCCTGGAGTGCCCTACTAGCGGGGGAAAAAAACATTCAGTACTTC. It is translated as CAWSALLAGEKNIQYF.